The TCR beta chain described here comes from a study of blood T cells in healthy people across ages. V lost 5 bases and J lost 7; bases outside the gene matches: 10. Germline V gene data show CDR1 as DFQATT and CDR2 as SNEGSKA (reference sequence). CDR3 size: 16 residues. Combining a sample-barcoded 5' primer with a J-beta primer mix, a second PCR ran for roughly 6 to 11 cycles. TCRdb reprocessed the 5' RACE reads via MiXCR and lists one record per CDR3 protein. This table holds around 800,000 distinct CDR3 sequences, 40% to 65% found once. The rearrangement uses TRBV20-1 and TRBJ2-5, with 16 bases that match TRBD2. The clonotype comes from a man older than 75 in good health. Sequencing was carried out using blood. CDR3 sequence reads: CSAGTSGRAAEGTQYF. CDR3 in DNA: TGCAGTGCTGGGACTAGCGGGAGGGCCGCTGAAGGGACCCAGTACTTC.